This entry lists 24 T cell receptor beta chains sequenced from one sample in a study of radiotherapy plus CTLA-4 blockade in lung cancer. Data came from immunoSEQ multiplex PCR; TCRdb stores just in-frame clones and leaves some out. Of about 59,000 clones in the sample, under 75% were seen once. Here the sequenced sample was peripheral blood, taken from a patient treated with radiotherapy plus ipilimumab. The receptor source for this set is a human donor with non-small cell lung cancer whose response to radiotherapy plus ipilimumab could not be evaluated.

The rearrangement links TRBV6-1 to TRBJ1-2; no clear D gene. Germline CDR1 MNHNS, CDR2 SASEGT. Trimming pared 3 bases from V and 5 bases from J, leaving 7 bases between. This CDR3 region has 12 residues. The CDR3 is CASSERTYGYTF. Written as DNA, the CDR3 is TGTGCCAGCAGTGAGCGAACGTATGGCTACACCTTC.

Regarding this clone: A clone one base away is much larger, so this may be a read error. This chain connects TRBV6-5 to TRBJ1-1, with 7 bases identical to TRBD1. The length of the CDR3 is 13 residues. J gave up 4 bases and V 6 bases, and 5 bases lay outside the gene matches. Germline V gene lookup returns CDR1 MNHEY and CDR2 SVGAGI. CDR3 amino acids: CASSRQGSTEAFF. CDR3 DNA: TGTGCCAGCAGCCGACAGGGCAGCACTGAAGCTTTCTTT.

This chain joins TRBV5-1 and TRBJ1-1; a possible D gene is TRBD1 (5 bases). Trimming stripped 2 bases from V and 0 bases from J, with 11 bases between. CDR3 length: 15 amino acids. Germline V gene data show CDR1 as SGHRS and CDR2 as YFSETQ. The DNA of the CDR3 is TGCGCCAGCAGCTTTACAGGACCAATGAACACTGAAGCTTTCTTT. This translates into CASSFTGPMNTEAFF.

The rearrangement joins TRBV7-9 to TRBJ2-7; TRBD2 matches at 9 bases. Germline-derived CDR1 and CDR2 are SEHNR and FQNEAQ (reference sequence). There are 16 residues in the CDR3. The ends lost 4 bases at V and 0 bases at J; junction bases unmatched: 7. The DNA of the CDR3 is TGTGCCAGCAGCTCGTTAGCGGGGGAATTCTCCTACGAGCAGTACTTC. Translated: CASSSLAGEFSYEQYF.

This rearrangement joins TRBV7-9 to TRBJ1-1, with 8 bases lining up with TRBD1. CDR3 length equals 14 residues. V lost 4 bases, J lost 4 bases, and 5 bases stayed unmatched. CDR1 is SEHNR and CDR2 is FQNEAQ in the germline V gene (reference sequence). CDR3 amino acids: CASSSGQGSTEAFF. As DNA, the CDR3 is TGTGCCAGCAGCTCCGGACAGGGCTCCACTGAAGCTTTCTTT.

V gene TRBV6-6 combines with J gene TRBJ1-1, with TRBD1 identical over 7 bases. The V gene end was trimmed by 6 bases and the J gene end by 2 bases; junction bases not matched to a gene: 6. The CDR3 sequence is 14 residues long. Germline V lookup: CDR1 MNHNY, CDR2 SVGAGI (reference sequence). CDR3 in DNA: TGTGCCAGCAGATTCGGGACAGTAAACACTGAAGCTTTCTTT. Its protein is CASRFGTVNTEAFF.

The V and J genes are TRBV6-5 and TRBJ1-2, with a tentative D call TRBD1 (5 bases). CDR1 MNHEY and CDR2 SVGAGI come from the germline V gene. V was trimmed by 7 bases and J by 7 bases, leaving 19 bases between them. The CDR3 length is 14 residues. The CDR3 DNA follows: TGTGCCAGCACCAGACAGCGAACCGACGCTGGCTACACCTTC. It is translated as CASTRQRTDAGYTF.

The CDR3: CAWSDLYGYTF. The CDR3 DNA sequence: TGTGCCTGGAGTGATCTCTATGGCTACACCTTC. This chain uses TRBV30 with TRBJ1-2; D gene unclear. Between the trimmed V and J ends, which lost 1 base and 4 bases, there was a span of 4 bases. The CDR3 is 11 residues long. CDR1 and CDR2 (germline): GTSNPN, SVGIG (reference sequence).

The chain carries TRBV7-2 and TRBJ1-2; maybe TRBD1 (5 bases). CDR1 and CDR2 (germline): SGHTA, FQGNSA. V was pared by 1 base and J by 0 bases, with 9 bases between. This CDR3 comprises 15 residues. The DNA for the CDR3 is TGTGCCAGCAGCTTAGGATCGGGGGCTAACTATGGCTACACCTTC. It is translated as CASSLGSGANYGYTF.

As DNA, the CDR3 is TGTGCCAGCAGTTTAGTCTTCACAGATACGCAGTATTTT. Amino acids: CASSLVFTDTQYF. The rearrangement joins TRBV27 to TRBJ2-3; D unclear. In germline, CDR1 is MNHEY, CDR2 SMNVEV (reference sequence). Trimming stripped 2 bases from V and 2 bases from J, with 5 bases between. CDR3 length: 13 amino acids.

The CDR3 sequence: CASSLGLAGNEQFF. In DNA, the CDR3 is TGCGCCAGCAGCTTGGGACTAGCGGGCAATGAGCAGTTCTTC. The chain recombines TRBV5-1 with TRBJ2-1; 10 positions match TRBD2. There are 14 residues in the CDR3. Germline assignment: CDR1 SGHRS and CDR2 YFSETQ. Germline trimming cut 0 bases from V and 6 bases from J; bases unmatched to any gene: 0.

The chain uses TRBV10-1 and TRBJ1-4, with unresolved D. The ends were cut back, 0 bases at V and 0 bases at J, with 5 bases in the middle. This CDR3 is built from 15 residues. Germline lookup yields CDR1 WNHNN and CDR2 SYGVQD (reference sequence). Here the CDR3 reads CASSESGATNEKLFF. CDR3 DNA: TGCGCCAGCAGTGAGTCGGGAGCAACTAATGAAAAACTGTTTTTT.

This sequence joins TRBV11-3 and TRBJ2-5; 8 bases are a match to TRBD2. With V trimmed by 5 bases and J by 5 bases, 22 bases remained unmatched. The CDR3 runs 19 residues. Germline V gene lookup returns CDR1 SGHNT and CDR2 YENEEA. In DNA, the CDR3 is TGTGCCAGCAGCATTTACGGGGGGGACTTCAGGAGGGGATTCGAGACCCAGTACTTC. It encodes CASSIYGGDFRRGFETQYF.

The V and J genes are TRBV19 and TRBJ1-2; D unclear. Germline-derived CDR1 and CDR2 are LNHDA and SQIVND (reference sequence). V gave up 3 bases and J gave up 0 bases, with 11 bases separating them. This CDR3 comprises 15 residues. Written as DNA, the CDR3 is TGTGCCAGTAGTATTGGTACACCCGCTAACTATGGCTACACCTTC. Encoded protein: CASSIGTPANYGYTF. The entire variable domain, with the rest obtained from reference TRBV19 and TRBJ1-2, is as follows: DGGITQSPKYLFRKEGQNVTLSCEQNLNHDAMYWYRQDPGQGLRLIYYSQIVNDFQKGDIAEGYSVSREKKESFPLTVTSAQKNPTAFYLCASSIGTPANYGYTFGSGTRLTVV.

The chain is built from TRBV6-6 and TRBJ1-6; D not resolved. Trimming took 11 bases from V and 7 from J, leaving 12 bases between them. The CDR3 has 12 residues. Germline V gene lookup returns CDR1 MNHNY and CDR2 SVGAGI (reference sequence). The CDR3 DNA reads TGTGCCGCGCGTGGAGGGAATTCACCCCTCCACTTT. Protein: CAARGGNSPLHF.

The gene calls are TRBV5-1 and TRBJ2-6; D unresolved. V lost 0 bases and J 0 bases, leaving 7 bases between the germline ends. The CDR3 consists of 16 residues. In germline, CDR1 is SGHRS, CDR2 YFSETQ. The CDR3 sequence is CASSLGLISGANVLTF. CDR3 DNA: TGCGCCAGCAGCTTGGGACTGATCTCTGGGGCCAACGTCCTGACTTTC.

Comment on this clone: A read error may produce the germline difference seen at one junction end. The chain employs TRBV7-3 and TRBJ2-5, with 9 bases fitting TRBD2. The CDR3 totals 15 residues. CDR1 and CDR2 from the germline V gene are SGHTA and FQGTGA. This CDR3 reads CASSLAGGPRETQHF. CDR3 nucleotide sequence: TGTGCCAGCAGCTTAGCGGGGGGGCCCCGGGAGACCCAGCACTTC.

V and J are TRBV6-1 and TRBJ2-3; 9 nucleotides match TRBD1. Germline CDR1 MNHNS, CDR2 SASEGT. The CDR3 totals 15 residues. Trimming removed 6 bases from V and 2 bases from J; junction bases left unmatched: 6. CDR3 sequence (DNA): TGTGCCAGCAGCCCGGGACAGGGTTCCACAGATACGCAGTATTTT. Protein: CASSPGQGSTDTQYF.

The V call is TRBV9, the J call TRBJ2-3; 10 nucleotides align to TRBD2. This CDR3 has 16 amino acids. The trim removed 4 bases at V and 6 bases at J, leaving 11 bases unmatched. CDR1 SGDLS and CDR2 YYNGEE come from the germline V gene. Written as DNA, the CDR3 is TGTGCCAGCAGCCCCGTCCTAGCGGGGGCGCGCGATACGCAGTATTTT. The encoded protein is CASSPVLAGARDTQYF.

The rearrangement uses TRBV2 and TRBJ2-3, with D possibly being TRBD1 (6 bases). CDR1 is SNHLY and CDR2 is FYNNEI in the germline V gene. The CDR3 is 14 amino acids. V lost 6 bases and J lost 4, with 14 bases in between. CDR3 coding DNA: TGTGCCAGCAGCCCACAGGGTTTCGCAGATACGCAGTATTTT. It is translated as CASSPQGFADTQYF.

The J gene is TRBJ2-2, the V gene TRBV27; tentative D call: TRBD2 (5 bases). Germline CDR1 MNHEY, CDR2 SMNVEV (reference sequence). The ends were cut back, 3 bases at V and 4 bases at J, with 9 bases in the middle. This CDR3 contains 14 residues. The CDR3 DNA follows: TGTGCCAGCAGTTTCCATCGGGGCACCGGGGAGCTGTTTTTT. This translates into CASSFHRGTGELFF.

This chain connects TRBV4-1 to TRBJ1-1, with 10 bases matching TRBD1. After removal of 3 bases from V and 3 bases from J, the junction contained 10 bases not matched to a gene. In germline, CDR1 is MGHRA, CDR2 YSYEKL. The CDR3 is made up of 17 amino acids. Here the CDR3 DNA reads TGCGCCAGCAGCCACCCGGGACAGGGGAGGGCGGACACTGAAGCTTTCTTT. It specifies CASSHPGQGRADTEAFF.

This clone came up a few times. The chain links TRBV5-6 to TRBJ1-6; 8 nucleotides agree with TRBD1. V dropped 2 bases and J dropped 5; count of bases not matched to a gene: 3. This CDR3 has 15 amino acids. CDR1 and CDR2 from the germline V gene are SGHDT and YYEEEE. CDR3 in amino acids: CASSFWTGNNSPLHF. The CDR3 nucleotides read TGTGCCAGCAGCTTCTGGACAGGGAATAATTCACCCCTCCACTTT.

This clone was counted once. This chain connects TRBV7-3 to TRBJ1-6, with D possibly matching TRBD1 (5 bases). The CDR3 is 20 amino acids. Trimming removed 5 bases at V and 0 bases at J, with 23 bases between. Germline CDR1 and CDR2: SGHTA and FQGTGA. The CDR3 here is CASSPTPRDGPSSYNSPLHF. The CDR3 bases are TGTGCCAGCAGCCCCACACCGCGGGACGGCCCAAGCTCCTATAATTCACCCCTCCACTTT.